The source of this TCR beta chain is a study of blood T cells in healthy people across ages. The germline gives CDR1 SGHVS, CDR2 FQNEAQ. V lost 1 base, J lost 2 bases, and 9 bases lay in between. This CDR3 contains 14 residues. A J-beta primer mix and a sample-barcoded 5' primer were used in a second PCR of about 7 to 12 cycles. TCRdb reanalysed the 5' RACE reads using MiXCR and keeps one entry per CDR3 protein. The profile shows about 400,000 distinct CDR3 sequences, about 49% of them singletons. In this sample, this clonotype turned up a few times. The sequence was collected from a man between 60 and 75 years old in good health. Input material: blood. The chain joins TRBV7-8 to TRBJ2-7; D is unresolved. CDR3 DNA: TGTGCCAGCAGCTTAGAGGTGGTCCCCTACGAGCAGTACTTC. The encoded protein is CASSLEVVPYEQYF.